Below, 17 T cell receptor beta chains from the same sample are listed, as sequenced in a study of CD8 T cells in Susac syndrome. When the RNA was reverse transcribed, random hexamers were used with an input of 0.5 to 1 ug. TCRdb called the immunoSEQ multiplex PCR reads again in MiXCR, with one record for every CDR3 protein. The table has about 130,000 distinct CDR3 sequences, around 86% seen once; the top ten hold around 0.49%. Sequencing used CD8+ T cells from PBMCs. These receptors were obtained from a human donor with multiple sclerosis.

This chain uses TRBV7-9 with TRBJ1-1, with 7 bases fitting TRBD1. Germline CDR1 reads SEHNR; CDR2 reads FQNEAQ (reference sequence). The CDR3 sequence is 19 residues long. The V segment lost 4 bases and the J segment 5 bases; nucleotides outside the gene matches: 22. The CDR3 region has the DNA TGTGCCAGCAGCTCAACTTTACAGACAGGGTGGCATCCGGATACTGAAGCTTTCTTT. It yields the protein CASSSTLQTGWHPDTEAFF.

This clonotype has a handful of counts. The rearrangement uses TRBV4-1 and TRBJ2-7, with 9 bases lining up with TRBD1. Per germline, CDR1 MGHRA and CDR2 YSYEKL. The CDR3 has 15 residues. After removal of 2 bases from V and 6 bases from J, the junction contained 8 bases not matched to a gene. This chain's CDR3 is CASSQPGTGFSEQYF. The CDR3 bases are TGCGCCAGCAGCCAACCCGGGACAGGGTTTAGCGAGCAGTACTTC.

This chain connects TRBV25-1 to TRBJ1-5; possible D gene TRBD1, 5 bases. Deletions cut 8 bases from V and 7 bases from J, with 18 bases between. The CDR3 runs 14 residues. The V gene's germline CDR1 is MGHDK and CDR2 SYGVNS. Here the CDR3 reads CASEGTGREQPQHF. The DNA for the CDR3 is TGTGCCAGCGAGGGAACAGGTCGAGAACAGCCCCAGCATTTT.

J is TRBJ2-7 and V is TRBV7-9; D gene uncertain. Germline CDR1 reads SEHNR; CDR2 reads FQNEAQ (reference sequence). CDR3 length: 12 residues. V lost 1 base and J 5 bases, leaving 6 bases between the germline ends. CDR3 DNA: TGTGCCAGCAGCTTAGAGAGGAACGAGCAGTACGTC. Its translation is CASSLERNEQYV.

V is TRBV29-1 and J is TRBJ2-2, with 8 nucleotides matching TRBD1. Germline values: CDR1 SQVTM, CDR2 ANQGSEA. CDR3 length equals 16 residues. J gave up 5 bases and V 6 bases, and 14 bases lay outside the gene matches. The CDR3 DNA reads as TGCAGCGTCATGGACAGGGCGGGACACGAGACCGGGGAGCTGTTTTTT. It yields the protein CSVMDRAGHETGELFF.

The chain is built from TRBV6-2 or TRBV6-3 and TRBJ2-1, with TRBD2 identical over 11 bases. Germline V CDR1 and CDR2: MNHEY, SVGEGT. The CDR3 extends over 16 amino acids. Trimming cost V 11 bases and J 3 bases; bases outside gene matches: 12. The CDR3 sequence: CASSEQTSGIYNEQFF. In nucleotides, the CDR3 is TGTGCCTCATCGGAGCAGACTAGCGGGATCTACAATGAGCAGTTCTTC.

This chain uses TRBV12-3 or TRBV12-4 with TRBJ1-5; perhaps TRBD1 as D (6 bases). Trimming shortened V by 9 bases and J by 4 bases, and 13 bases separated the two germline ends. CDR3 length: 13 amino acids. In DNA form, the CDR3 reads TGTGCCAGTCTAGGGGGGTTTAATCAGCCCCAGCATTTT. Translating gives CASLGGFNQPQHF.

In its sample, this clonotype is medium-sized. The V gene is TRBV5-6, the J gene TRBJ2-7; 11 bases map to TRBD1. V was pared by 0 bases and J by 3 bases, with 2 bases of the junction left unmatched. CDR1 SGHDT and CDR2 YYEEEE come from the germline V gene. The CDR3 consists of 15 residues. The DNA of the CDR3 is TGTGCCAGCAGCTTGGGGGGGACAGGGGGCTACGAGCAGTACTTC. It translates to CASSLGGTGGYEQYF.

This clonotype was counted only a few times. This chain links TRBV6-1 with TRBJ1-2; TRBD1 is a possible D gene (5 bases). The CDR3 is 12 amino acids. Trimming cost V 6 bases and J 6 bases, with 11 bases left between them. Per the germline V gene, CDR1 is MNHNS and CDR2 is SASEGT. CDR3 amino acids: CASSQAGNGYTF. The CDR3 DNA reads as TGTGCCAGCAGCCAAGCAGGGAATGGCTACACCTTC.

The genes are TRBV19 and TRBJ2-4; possible D gene TRBD2, 6 bases. Deletions cut 3 bases from V and 8 bases from J, with 14 bases between. This CDR3 spans 14 amino acids. CDR1 LNHDA and CDR2 SQIVND come from the germline V gene (reference sequence). The CDR3 DNA follows: TGTGCCAGTAGTATGGAGGGGCCCCGGGACATTCAGTACTTC. Translating gives CASSMEGPRDIQYF.

The chain couples TRBV13 to TRBJ2-3; 14 nucleotides match TRBD2. Germline trimming cut 5 bases from V and 7 bases from J; bases unmatched to any gene: 5. The V gene's germline CDR1 is PRHDT and CDR2 FYEKMQ (reference sequence). The CDR3 extends over 15 amino acids. CDR3 sequence (DNA): TGTGCCAGCAGCCCGCGACTAGCGGGAGGGAATACGCAGTATTTT. Amino acids: CASSPRLAGGNTQYF.

The chain employs TRBV6-2 or TRBV6-3 and TRBJ2-1; the D gene is possibly TRBD1 (5 bases). This CDR3 spans 12 amino acids. From germline, CDR1 is MNHEY and CDR2 SVGEGT. V gave up 8 bases and J gave up 3 bases, with 8 bases separating them. CDR3 sequence reads: CASGRDYNEQFF. The CDR3 DNA reads TGTGCCAGCGGCAGGGACTACAATGAGCAGTTCTTC.

V usage is TRBV3-1 and J usage is TRBJ1-1; 7 bases map to TRBD1. The CDR3 extends over 15 amino acids. Trimming removed 0 bases from V and 5 bases from J; junction bases left unmatched: 6. Germline V gene data show CDR1 as LGHDT and CDR2 as YNNKEL (reference sequence). CDR3 region: CASSQEPGGRTEAFF. The CDR3, as DNA: TGTGCCAGCAGCCAAGAACCAGGGGGAAGAACTGAAGCTTTCTTT.

The CDR3 loop reads CASSQGRSSGNTIYF. In DNA form, the CDR3 reads TGTGCCAGCAGCCAAGGCCGGAGCTCTGGAAACACCATATATTTT. The V call is TRBV14, the J call TRBJ1-3; D is ambiguous. Germline values: CDR1 SGHDN, CDR2 FVKESK. Trimming cost V 1 base and J 0 bases, with 7 bases left between them. The CDR3 has 15 residues.

The V and J genes are TRBV28 and TRBJ2-3, with D possibly matching TRBD2 (6 bases). The germline V gene encodes CDR1 MDHEN and CDR2 SYDVKM. The V end lost 2 bases, the J end lost 7 bases, and 7 bases lay between the germline ends. There are 12 residues in the CDR3. In DNA, the CDR3 is TGTGCCAGCAGTTTAGCGGGGAATACGCAGTATTTT. Translation gives CASSLAGNTQYF. The whole variable domain, remainder taken from reference TRBV28 and TRBJ2-3, is DVKVTQSSRYLVKRTGEKVFLECVQDMDHENMFWYRQDPGLGLRLIYFSYDVKMKEKGDIPEGYSVSREKKERFSLILESASTNQTSMYLCASSLAGNTQYFGPGTRLTVL.

The CDR3 region is CASRATRDSYEQYV. The CDR3 nucleotides are TGTGCCAGCAGGGCTACTAGAGACTCCTACGAGCAGTACGTC. The chain links TRBV6-1 to TRBJ2-7; weak D call: TRBD2 (5 bases). With 6 bases removed from V and 0 bases from J, the gap between germline ends came to 12 bases. The CDR3 extends over 14 amino acids. Germline V gene sequence: CDR1 MNHNS, CDR2 SASEGT.

The CDR3 loop reads CASSLAYEQFF. The CDR3, as DNA: TGTGCCAGCAGCTTAGCATACGAGCAGTTCTTC. The rearrangement uses TRBV7-2 and TRBJ2-1, with no clear D. Trimming removed 0 bases at V and 10 bases at J, with 4 bases between. Per germline, CDR1 SGHTA and CDR2 FQGNSA. The CDR3 is made up of 11 amino acids.